This section outlines one T cell receptor beta chain sequence together with its context. The source of the sample is a study of blood T cell repertoires in COVID-19. Study-wide context: Italy, Spain and the United States were the sources of the convalescent and acute COVID-19 samples. PBMCs, B-cell-depleted T cells, or T cells provided the cDNA or gDNA that made up the material.

Trimming removed 11 bases at V and 7 bases at J, with 11 bases between. The CDR3 spans 10 residues. CDR1 is SNHLY, CDR2 FYNNEI, per germline. Original analysis: How many nucleated cells were present was estimated from reference gene primer amplification. Using immunoSEQ multiplex PCR, the repertoire was profiled, and TCRdb retains in-frame clones only, with some absent. V, J and clone size were drawn from that table, and D and trimming were deduced from the DNA. The sample records over 85,000 clones, around 90% being singletons. The genes are TRBV2 and TRBJ1-2; a weak D match, TRBD1 (5 bases). What was sequenced was peripheral blood. The TCR originated in a human donor with active COVID-19. The donor label of this sample is uncertain. The CDR3 nucleotides read TGTGCCGCCAGGGTCCCTGGCTACACCTTC. It translates to CAARVPGYTF.